The source of this T cell receptor beta chain is a study of fetal regulatory T cell absence and autoimmunity. Whole-study context: The IPEX patients lacked clinical diabetes but had exocrine pancreas autoimmunity.

About this clone itself: The antigen is unknown.

Trimming at V came to 0 bases and at J to 7 bases, leaving 6 bases not matched to a gene. The V gene's germline CDR1 is MNHEY and CDR2 SVGAGI. This CDR3 comprises 15 residues. General study points: In IPEX, the enrichment was taken to support antigen-driven autoimmunity before birth.

The survey-level immunoSEQ assay was used. Measured with immunoSEQ multiplex PCR; TCRdb has only the in-frame clones, and not every one. The top ten clones hold 2% of a sample with 95,000 or so clones, less than 80% of them seen once. This clonotype originated in a male donor with IPEX syndrome. The sequenced sample was pancreas tissue. The chain couples TRBV6-5 to TRBJ1-2; TRBD1 agrees at 9 bases. CDR3 DNA: TGTGCCAGCAGTTACTCGTGGACAGGGGAGGCTGGCTACACCTTC. Translated, it gives CASSYSWTGEAGYTF.